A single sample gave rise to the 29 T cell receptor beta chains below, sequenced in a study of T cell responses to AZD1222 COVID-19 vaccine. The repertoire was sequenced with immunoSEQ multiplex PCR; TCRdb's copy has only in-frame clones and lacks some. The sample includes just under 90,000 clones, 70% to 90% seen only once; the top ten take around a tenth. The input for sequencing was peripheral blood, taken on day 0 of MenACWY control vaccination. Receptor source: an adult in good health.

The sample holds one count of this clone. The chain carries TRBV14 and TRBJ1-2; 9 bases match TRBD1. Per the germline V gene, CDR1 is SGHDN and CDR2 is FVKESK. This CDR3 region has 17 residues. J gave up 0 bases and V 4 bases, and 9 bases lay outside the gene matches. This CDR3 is CASSPWTGDSSNYGYTF. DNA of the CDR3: TGTGCCAGCAGCCCCTGGACAGGGGATTCCTCTAACTATGGCTACACCTTC.

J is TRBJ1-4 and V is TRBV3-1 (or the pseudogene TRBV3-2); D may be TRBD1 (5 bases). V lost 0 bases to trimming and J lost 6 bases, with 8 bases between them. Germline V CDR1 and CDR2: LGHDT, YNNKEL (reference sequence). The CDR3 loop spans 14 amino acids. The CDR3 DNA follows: TGTGCCAGCAGCCAAGATACCAGGGATGAAAAACTGTTTTTT. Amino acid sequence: CASSQDTRDEKLFF.

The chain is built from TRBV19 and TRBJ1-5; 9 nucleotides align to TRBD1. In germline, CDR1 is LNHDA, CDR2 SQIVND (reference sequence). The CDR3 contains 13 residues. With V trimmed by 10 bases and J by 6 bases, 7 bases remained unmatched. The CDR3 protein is CATGQGRAQPQHF. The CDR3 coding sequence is TGTGCCACTGGACAGGGGAGGGCTCAGCCCCAGCATTTT. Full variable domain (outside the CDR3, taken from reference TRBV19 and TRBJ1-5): DGGITQSPKYLFRKEGQNVTLSCEQNLNHDAMYWYRQDPGQGLRLIYYSQIVNDFQKGDIAEGYSVSREKKESFPLTVTSAQKNPTAFYLCATGQGRAQPQHFGDGTRLSIL.

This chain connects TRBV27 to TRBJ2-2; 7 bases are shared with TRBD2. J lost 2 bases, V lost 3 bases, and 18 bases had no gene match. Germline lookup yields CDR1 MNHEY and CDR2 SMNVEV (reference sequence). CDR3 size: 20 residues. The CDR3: CASSLGLRGDLKANTGELFF. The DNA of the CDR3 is TGTGCCAGCAGTTTGGGGCTACGGGGGGACCTTAAAGCCAACACCGGGGAGCTGTTTTTT.

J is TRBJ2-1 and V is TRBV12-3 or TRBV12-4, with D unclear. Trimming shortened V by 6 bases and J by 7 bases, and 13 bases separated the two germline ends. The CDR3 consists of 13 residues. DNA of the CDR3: TGTGCCAGCAGCCCTGTCATAGGGAATGAGCAGTTCTTC. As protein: CASSPVIGNEQFF.

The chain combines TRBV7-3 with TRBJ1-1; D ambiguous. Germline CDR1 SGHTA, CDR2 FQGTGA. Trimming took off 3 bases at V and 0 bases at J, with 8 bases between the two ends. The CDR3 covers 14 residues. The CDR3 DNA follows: TGTGCCAGCAGCTTGAGGTCCGTGAACACTGAAGCTTTCTTT. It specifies CASSLRSVNTEAFF.

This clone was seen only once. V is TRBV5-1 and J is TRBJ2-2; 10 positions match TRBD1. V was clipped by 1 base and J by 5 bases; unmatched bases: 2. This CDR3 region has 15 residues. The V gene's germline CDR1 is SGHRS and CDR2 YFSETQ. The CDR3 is CASSLWGQGTGELFF. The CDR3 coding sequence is TGCGCCAGCAGCTTGTGGGGACAGGGGACCGGGGAGCTGTTTTTT. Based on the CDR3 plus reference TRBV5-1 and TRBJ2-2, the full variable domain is KAGVTQTPRYLIKTRGQQVTLSCSPISGHRSVSWYQQTPGQGLQFLFEYFSETQRNKGNFPGRFSGRQFSNSRSEMNVSTLELGDSALYLCASSLWGQGTGELFFGEGSRLTVL.

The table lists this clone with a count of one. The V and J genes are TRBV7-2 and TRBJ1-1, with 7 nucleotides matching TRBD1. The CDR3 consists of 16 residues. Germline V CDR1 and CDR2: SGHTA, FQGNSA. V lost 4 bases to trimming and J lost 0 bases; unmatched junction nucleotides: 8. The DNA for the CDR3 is TGTGCCAGCAGCTCCAGGGGGACTACCTTGAACACTGAAGCTTTCTTT. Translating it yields CASSSRGTTLNTEAFF.

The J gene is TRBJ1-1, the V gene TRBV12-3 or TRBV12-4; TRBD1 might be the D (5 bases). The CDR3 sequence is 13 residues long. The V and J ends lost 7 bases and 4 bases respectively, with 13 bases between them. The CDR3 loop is CASTPVGGTEAFF. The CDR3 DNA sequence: TGTGCCAGCACCCCTGTGGGGGGCACTGAAGCTTTCTTT.

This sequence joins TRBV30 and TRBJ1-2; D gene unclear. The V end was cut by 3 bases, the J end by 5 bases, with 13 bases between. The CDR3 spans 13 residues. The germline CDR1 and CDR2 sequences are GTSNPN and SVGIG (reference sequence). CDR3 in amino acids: CAWSASRPYGYTF. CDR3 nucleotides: TGTGCCTGGAGCGCCTCTCGACCGTATGGCTACACCTTC.

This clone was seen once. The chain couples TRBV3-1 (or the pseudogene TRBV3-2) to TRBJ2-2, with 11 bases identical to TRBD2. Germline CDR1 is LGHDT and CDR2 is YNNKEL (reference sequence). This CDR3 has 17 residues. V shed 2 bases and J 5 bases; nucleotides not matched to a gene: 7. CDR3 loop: CASSQFLAGGQTGELFF. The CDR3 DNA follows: TGTGCCAGCAGCCAATTTTTAGCGGGGGGGCAGACCGGGGAGCTGTTTTTT.

For the CDR3, the DNA is TGTGCCAGCAGGCCGGGCGGGGGAACTGAAGCTTTCTTT. It yields the protein CASRPGGGTEAFF. V is TRBV12-3 or TRBV12-4 and J is TRBJ1-1; possible D gene TRBD1, 5 bases. The CDR3 runs 13 residues. V was cut by 6 bases and J by 5 bases, with 13 bases left in between.

The CDR3 is CASSHGQGNQPQHF. CDR3 nucleotides: TGTGCCAGCAGCCACGGACAGGGAAATCAGCCCCAGCATTTT. The chain has TRBV7-2 and TRBJ1-5; the match to TRBD1 covers 8 bases. Germline loops: CDR1 SGHTA, CDR2 FQGNSA. After removal of 5 bases from V and 4 bases from J, the junction contained 4 bases not matched to a gene. CDR3 length equals 14 residues.

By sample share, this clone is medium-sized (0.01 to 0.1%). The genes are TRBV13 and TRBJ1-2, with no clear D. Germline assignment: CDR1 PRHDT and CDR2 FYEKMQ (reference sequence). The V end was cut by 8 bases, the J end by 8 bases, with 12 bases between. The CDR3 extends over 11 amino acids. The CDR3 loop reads CASWAWLGYTF. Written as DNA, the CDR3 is TGTGCCAGCTGGGCTTGGTTGGGCTACACCTTC.

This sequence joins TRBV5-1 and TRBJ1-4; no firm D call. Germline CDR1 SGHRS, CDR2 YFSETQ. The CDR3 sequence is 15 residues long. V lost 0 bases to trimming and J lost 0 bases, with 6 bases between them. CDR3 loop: CASSLGGATNEKLFF. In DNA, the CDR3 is TGCGCCAGCAGCTTGGGAGGCGCAACTAATGAAAAACTGTTTTTT.

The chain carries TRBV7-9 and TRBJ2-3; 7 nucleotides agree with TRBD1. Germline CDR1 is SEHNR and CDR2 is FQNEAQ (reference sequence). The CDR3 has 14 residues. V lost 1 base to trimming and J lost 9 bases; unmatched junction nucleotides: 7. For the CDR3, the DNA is TGTGCCAGCAGCTTAGGGACGCAAGGGGGCACGCAGTATTTT. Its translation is CASSLGTQGGTQYF.

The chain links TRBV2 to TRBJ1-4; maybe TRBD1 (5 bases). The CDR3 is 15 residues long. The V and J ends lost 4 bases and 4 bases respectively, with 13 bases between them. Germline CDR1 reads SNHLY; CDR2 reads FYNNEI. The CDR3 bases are TGTGCCAGCAGTGGTCAGGGTGCGGATAATGAAAAACTGTTTTTT. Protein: CASSGQGADNEKLFF.

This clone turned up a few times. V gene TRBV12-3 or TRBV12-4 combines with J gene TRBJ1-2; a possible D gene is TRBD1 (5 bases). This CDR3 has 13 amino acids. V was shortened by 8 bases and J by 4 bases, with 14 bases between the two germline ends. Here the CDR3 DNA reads TGTGCCAGCGTTTTCGGGGGAAGCTATGGCTACACCTTC. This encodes CASVFGGSYGYTF.

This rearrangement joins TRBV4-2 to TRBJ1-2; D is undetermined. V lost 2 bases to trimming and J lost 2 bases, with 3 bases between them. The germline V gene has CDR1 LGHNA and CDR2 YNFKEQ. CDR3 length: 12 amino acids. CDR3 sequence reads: CASSQSNYGYTF. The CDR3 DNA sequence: TGTGCCAGCAGCCAATCGAACTATGGCTACACCTTC.

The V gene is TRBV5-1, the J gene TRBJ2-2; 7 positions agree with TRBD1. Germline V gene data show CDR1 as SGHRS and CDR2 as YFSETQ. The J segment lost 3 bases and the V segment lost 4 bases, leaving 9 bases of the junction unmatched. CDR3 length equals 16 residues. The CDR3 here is CASSPITDRDTGELFF. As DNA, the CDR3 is TGCGCCAGCAGCCCCATTACTGACAGGGACACCGGGGAGCTGTTTTTT.

The CDR3 sequence is CASKGGWGQYGYTF. The DNA for the CDR3 is TGTGCCAGCAAGGGGGGATGGGGTCAGTATGGCTACACCTTC. The chain links TRBV2 to TRBJ1-2; D is possibly TRBD1 (6 bases). Germline V lookup: CDR1 SNHLY, CDR2 FYNNEI. The CDR3 totals 14 residues. The V gene lost 7 bases and the J gene lost 5 bases, with 17 bases spanning the gap.

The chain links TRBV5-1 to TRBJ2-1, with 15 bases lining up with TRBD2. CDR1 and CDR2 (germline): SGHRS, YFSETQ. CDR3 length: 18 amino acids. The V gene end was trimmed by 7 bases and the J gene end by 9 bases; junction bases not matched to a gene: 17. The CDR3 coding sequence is TGCGCCAGCGAGGCCGGGACAGGACTAGCGGGGGGGCCTGGTGAGCAGTTCTTC. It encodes CASEAGTGLAGGPGEQFF.

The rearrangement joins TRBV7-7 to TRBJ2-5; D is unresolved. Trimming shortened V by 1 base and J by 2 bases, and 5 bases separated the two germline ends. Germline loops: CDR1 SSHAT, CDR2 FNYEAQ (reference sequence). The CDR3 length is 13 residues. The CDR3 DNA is TGTGCCAGCAGCTTAGGGCCGCAAGAGACCCAGTACTTC. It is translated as CASSLGPQETQYF.

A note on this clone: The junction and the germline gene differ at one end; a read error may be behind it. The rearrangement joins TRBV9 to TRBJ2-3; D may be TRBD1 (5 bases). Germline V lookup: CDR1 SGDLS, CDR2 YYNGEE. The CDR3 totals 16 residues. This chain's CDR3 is CASNVGAHRGTDTQYF. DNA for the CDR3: TGTGCCAGCAACGTAGGGGCTCACAGAGGCACAGATACGCAGTATTTT.

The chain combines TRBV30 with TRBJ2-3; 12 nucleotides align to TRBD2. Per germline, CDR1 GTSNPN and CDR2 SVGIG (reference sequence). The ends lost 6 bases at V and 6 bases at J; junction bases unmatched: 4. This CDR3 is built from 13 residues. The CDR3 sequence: CACPTSGGDTQYF. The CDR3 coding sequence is TGTGCCTGCCCTACTAGCGGGGGGGATACGCAGTATTTT.

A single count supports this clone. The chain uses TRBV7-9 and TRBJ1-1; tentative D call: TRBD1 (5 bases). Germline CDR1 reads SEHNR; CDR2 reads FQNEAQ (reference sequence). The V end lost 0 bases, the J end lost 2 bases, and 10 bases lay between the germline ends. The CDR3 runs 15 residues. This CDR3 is CASSLAGTSNTEAFF. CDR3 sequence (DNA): TGTGCCAGCAGCTTAGCAGGGACCTCAAACACTGAAGCTTTCTTT. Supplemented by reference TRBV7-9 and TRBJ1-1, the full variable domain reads DTGVSQNPRHKITKRGQNVTFRCDPISEHNRLYWYRQTLGQGPEFLTYFQNEAQLEKSRLLSDRFSAERPKGSFSTLEIQRTEQGDSAMYLCASSLAGTSNTEAFFGQGTRLTVV.

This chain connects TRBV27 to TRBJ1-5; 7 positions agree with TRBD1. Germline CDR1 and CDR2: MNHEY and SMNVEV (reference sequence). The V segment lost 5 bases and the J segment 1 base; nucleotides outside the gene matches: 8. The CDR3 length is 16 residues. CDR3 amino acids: CASSQRTGVSNQPQHF. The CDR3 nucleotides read TGTGCCAGCAGTCAGAGGACAGGAGTAAGCAATCAGCCCCAGCATTTT.

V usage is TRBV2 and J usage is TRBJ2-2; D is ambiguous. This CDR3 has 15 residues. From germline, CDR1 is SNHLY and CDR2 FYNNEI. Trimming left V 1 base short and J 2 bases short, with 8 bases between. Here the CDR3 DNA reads TGTGCCAGCAGTGAAGAGCGTTTTAACACCGGGGAGCTGTTTTTT. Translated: CASSEERFNTGELFF.

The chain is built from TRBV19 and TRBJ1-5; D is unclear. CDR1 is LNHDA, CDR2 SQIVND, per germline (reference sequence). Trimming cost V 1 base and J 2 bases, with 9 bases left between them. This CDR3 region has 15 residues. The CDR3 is CASSIGPRGNQPQHF. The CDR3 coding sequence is TGTGCCAGTAGTATAGGACCGCGGGGCAATCAGCCCCAGCATTTT.